The 25 T cell receptor beta chains listed next were all sequenced from one sample in a study of blood T cell repertoires in COVID-19. Sequencing used immunoSEQ multiplex PCR; TCRdb keeps in-frame clones, though not all of them. The sample includes 120,000 to 150,000 clones, approximately 89% seen only once; the top ten take about 28%. Sequenced material: peripheral blood. The receptors derive from a human donor in a cohort sampled during active COVID-19.

This sequence joins TRBV5-3 and TRBJ1-5; D is unclear. TRBV5-3 is noted as an ORF with a role that remains uncertain. The CDR3 extends over 13 amino acids. V shed 2 bases and J shed 5 bases, with 8 bases lying between them. CDR3 coding DNA: TGTGCCAGAAGCTTCGACACCTATCAGCCCCAGCATTTT. Its translation: CARSFDTYQPQHF.

The chain carries TRBV6-2 or TRBV6-3 and TRBJ2-7; 9 positions agree with TRBD1. This CDR3 has 13 amino acids. V lost 4 bases and J lost 7; bases outside the gene matches: 5. Germline CDR1 reads MNHEY; CDR2 reads SVGEGT. CDR3 region: CASSSQGAGEQYF. CDR3 DNA: TGTGCCAGCAGTTCACAGGGGGCCGGGGAGCAGTACTTC.

V usage is TRBV19 and J usage is TRBJ2-7, with D possibly being TRBD2 (6 bases). The germline V gene encodes CDR1 LNHDA and CDR2 SQIVND (reference sequence). V was cut by 1 base and J by 3 bases, with 10 bases left in between. The CDR3 consists of 14 residues. The CDR3 sequence: CASSIGTGLYEQYF. The CDR3 coding sequence is TGTGCCAGTAGTATAGGGACGGGACTCTACGAGCAGTACTTC.

This clone came up a few times. The V call is TRBV5-1, the J call TRBJ1-6; TRBD1 matches 8 bases. The CDR3 has 17 residues. Looked up from germline, CDR1 is SGHRS and CDR2 is YFSETQ. The V segment lost 5 bases and the J segment 7 bases; nucleotides outside the gene matches: 14. DNA for the CDR3: TGCGCCAGCAGTTGGAGAGGACAGGGACGGGGAAATTCACCCCTCCACTTT. Its protein is CASSWRGQGRGNSPLHF.

V usage is TRBV19 and J usage is TRBJ2-2, with 7 bases lining up with TRBD2. V lost 0 bases, J lost 4 bases, and 8 bases stayed unmatched. The CDR3 covers 17 residues. Per the germline V gene, CDR1 is LNHDA and CDR2 is SQIVND (reference sequence). CDR3 nucleotide sequence: TGTGCCAGTAGTATAGACTGGGGGGGGAGGAGCACCGGGGAGCTGTTTTTT. The encoded protein is CASSIDWGGRSTGELFF.

This clone occurred once. The genes are TRBV3-1 (or the pseudogene TRBV3-2) and TRBJ1-3, with D possibly being TRBD1 (5 bases). The CDR3 extends over 16 amino acids. V was shortened by 2 bases and J by 4 bases, with 15 bases between the two germline ends. CDR1 is LGHDT and CDR2 is YNNKEL in the germline V gene (reference sequence). The CDR3 reads CASSQPGRVTGNTIYF. The CDR3 DNA reads as TGTGCCAGCAGCCAACCCGGCAGGGTGACGGGAAACACCATATATTTT.

The chain uses TRBV5-1 and TRBJ2-3, with TRBD2 identical over 9 bases. Germline loops: CDR1 SGHRS, CDR2 YFSETQ. This CDR3 spans 16 amino acids. V shed 7 bases and J 6 bases; nucleotides not matched to a gene: 15. The CDR3, as DNA: TGCGCCAGCGCATGGACAAGGGGGACTAGCTGGGATACGCAGTATTTT. Its protein product is CASAWTRGTSWDTQYF.

Remarks on this clone: The sample holds other DNA sequences that translate to the same CDR3. CDR3 in DNA: TGCAGTGCTAGACGAGAGACCCAGTACTTC. Residues: CSARRETQYF. V gene TRBV20-1 combines with J gene TRBJ2-5; D is ambiguous. V gave up 2 bases and J gave up 4 bases, with 2 bases separating them. Per germline, CDR1 DFQATT and CDR2 SNEGSKA (reference sequence). CDR3 length: 10 amino acids.

This sequence joins TRBV5-1 and TRBJ2-5, with 11 bases aligning to TRBD2. V trimming: 3 bases; J trimming: 5 bases; junction bases outside the gene matches: 12. From germline, CDR1 is SGHRS and CDR2 YFSETQ. The CDR3 is 17 residues long. The CDR3 coding sequence is TGCGCCAGCAGCTCGACTAGCGGGGCCCTCACGGGTGAGACCCAGTACTTC. As protein: CASSSTSGALTGETQYF.

In the case of this clone: Within the sample, other DNA sequences also encode this same CDR3. The CDR3 DNA is TGTGCCAGCAGTTCCATGAACACTGAAGCTTTCTTT. Translation: CASSSMNTEAFF. The genes are TRBV12-3 or TRBV12-4 and TRBJ1-1; D not resolved. CDR3 length: 12 residues. V lost 4 bases and J 0 bases, leaving 3 bases between the germline ends.

The gene calls are TRBV7-6 and TRBJ2-7, with TRBD2 identical over 9 bases. Losses at the gene ends were 2 bases for V and 4 bases for J; bases not matched to a gene: 6. Germline V CDR1 and CDR2: SGHVS, FNYEAQ. CDR3 length: 15 amino acids. The CDR3 DNA reads as TGTGCCAGCAGCTTAATTGACCTAGCGGGGTACGAGCAGTACTTC. Translating gives CASSLIDLAGYEQYF.

This sequence joins TRBV23-1 and TRBJ2-5; no firm D call. TRBV23-1 is given ORF status, its function remaining uncertain. This CDR3 is built from 14 residues. Trimming removed 0 bases at V and 1 base at J, with 6 bases between. CDR3 in amino acids: CASSQSRFQETQYF. The CDR3 DNA sequence: TGCGCCAGCAGTCAATCGCGGTTCCAAGAGACCCAGTACTTC.

This clone was counted only a few times. The chain carries TRBV9 and TRBJ2-7; possibly TRBD1 for D (6 bases). V shed 3 bases and J shed 6 bases, with 19 bases lying between them. CDR3 length: 15 amino acids. The germline V gene encodes CDR1 SGDLS and CDR2 YYNGEE. CDR3 DNA: TGTGCCAGCAGCGGTGCTGGGGGCTTGGGGGCCGAGCAGTACTTC. Protein: CASSGAGGLGAEQYF.

The chain has TRBV7-9 and TRBJ1-5; 7 bases are a match to TRBD1. CDR1 is SEHNR, CDR2 FQNEAQ, per germline (reference sequence). CDR3 length: 16 amino acids. The junction had 10 bases not matched to a gene; V was cut back by 4 bases and J by 4 bases. The CDR3 protein is CASSYATGLGNQPQHF. As DNA, the CDR3 is TGTGCCAGCAGCTATGCGACAGGGCTTGGAAATCAGCCCCAGCATTTT.

V usage is TRBV10-1 and J usage is TRBJ1-6; D unclear. Trimming left V 0 bases short and J 7 bases short, with 7 bases between. The CDR3 consists of 14 residues. Germline V gives CDR1 WNHNN, CDR2 SYGVQD (reference sequence). For the CDR3, the DNA is TGCGCCAGCAGTGAGTCAAGCGAGAATTCACCCCTCCACTTT. This sequence encodes CASSESSENSPLHF.

The gene calls are TRBV7-3 and TRBJ1-6; D ambiguous. The CDR3 sequence is 10 residues long. Deletions cut 11 bases from V and 15 bases from J, with 14 bases between. CDR1 and CDR2 from the germline V gene are SGHTA and FQGTGA. The CDR3 loop is CAQAQLHLHF. CDR3 DNA: TGTGCCCAAGCGCAGCTTCACCTCCACTTT.

In its sample, this clone was seen once. V is TRBV30 and J is TRBJ2-3, with 11 bases lining up with TRBD2. The CDR3 length is 13 residues. Unmatched junction bases numbered 11, after V lost 4 bases and J lost 14 bases. Germline V gene lookup returns CDR1 GTSNPN and CDR2 SVGIG (reference sequence). The CDR3 sequence is CAWNPTSGVPLYF. CDR3 bases: TGTGCCTGGAACCCGACTAGCGGGGTTCCCCTGTATTTT.

The chain is built from TRBV6-1 and TRBJ2-7; D is possibly TRBD1 (6 bases). CDR1 and CDR2 (germline): MNHNS, SASEGT. CDR3 length equals 15 residues. V lost 1 base to trimming and J lost 4 bases, with 14 bases between them. For the CDR3, the DNA is TGTGCCAGCAGTGAAGGCTCAGGGGATAGGTACGAGCAGTACTTC. It is translated as CASSEGSGDRYEQYF.

This chain connects TRBV7-9 to TRBJ2-2; a possible D gene is TRBD2 (5 bases). Germline V lookup: CDR1 SEHNR, CDR2 FQNEAQ (reference sequence). CDR3 length: 15 amino acids. The V end lost 8 bases, the J end lost 1 base, and 14 bases lay between the germline ends. CDR3 DNA sequence: TGTGCCAGCCCCCGGGGTCCAGAGAACACCGGGGAGCTGTTTTTT. As protein: CASPRGPENTGELFF. Drawing the rest from reference TRBV7-9 and TRBJ2-2, the complete variable domain is DTGVSQNPRHKITKRGQNVTFRCDPISEHNRLYWYRQTLGQGPEFLTYFQNEAQLEKSRLLSDRFSAERPKGSFSTLEIQRTEQGDSAMYLCASPRGPENTGELFFGEGSRLTVL.

J is TRBJ1-2 and V is TRBV30; D is undetermined. Germline V CDR1 and CDR2: GTSNPN, SVGIG (reference sequence). This CDR3 has 13 amino acids. The V end lost 1 base, the J end lost 2 bases, and 8 bases lay between the germline ends. CDR3 DNA: TGTGCCTGGAGTGAGCGAGGAAACTATGGCTACACCTTC. Its protein is CAWSERGNYGYTF.

This clone was recorded only once. The chain uses TRBV10-3 and TRBJ1-1, with 11 nucleotides matching TRBD1. The J segment lost 4 bases and the V segment lost 2 bases, leaving 0 bases of the junction unmatched. The CDR3 runs 14 residues. CDR1 is ENHRY and CDR2 is SYGVKD in the germline V gene. The DNA of the CDR3 is TGTGCCATCAGTGAGGGGACAGGGGGCACTGAAGCTTTCTTT. Residues: CAISEGTGGTEAFF.

The gene calls are TRBV7-8 and TRBJ1-2; the match to TRBD1 covers 9 bases. CDR1 SGHVS and CDR2 FQNEAQ come from the germline V gene. With V trimmed by 3 bases and J by 4 bases, 3 bases remained unmatched. The length of the CDR3 is 14 residues. CDR3 sequence: CASSFRDRVYGYTF. CDR3 sequence (DNA): TGTGCCAGCAGCTTCCGGGACAGGGTCTATGGCTACACCTTC. The variable domain in full, with the rest retrieved from reference TRBV7-8 and TRBJ1-2, is GAGVSQSPRYKVAKRGQDVALRCDPISGHVSLFWYQQALGQGPEFLTYFQNEAQLDKSGLPSDRFFAERPEGSVSTLKIQRTQQEDSAVYLCASSFRDRVYGYTFGSGTRLTVV.

The genes are TRBV11-2 and TRBJ2-1; D is possibly TRBD1 (5 bases). This CDR3 is 15 amino acids long. Germline CDR1 and CDR2: SGHAT and FQNNGV. Trimming removed 1 base from V and 4 bases from J, with 11 bases in between. CDR3: CASSLGDSNYNEQFF. The CDR3 DNA reads as TGTGCCAGCAGCTTAGGAGACAGTAATTACAATGAGCAGTTCTTC.

The rearrangement links TRBV5-6 to TRBJ2-7, with 10 bases identical to TRBD1. The CDR3 is made up of 16 amino acids. Germline V gene sequence: CDR1 SGHDT, CDR2 YYEEEE. The V gene end was trimmed by 0 bases and the J gene end by 3 bases; junction bases not matched to a gene: 6. CDR3 region: CASSLAIGTGVYEQYF. CDR3 DNA sequence: TGTGCCAGCAGCTTGGCCATTGGGACAGGGGTCTACGAGCAGTACTTC.

This clone was recorded once. The chain is built from TRBV5-4 and TRBJ2-3; 11 bases fit TRBD2. Looked up from germline, CDR1 is SGHNT and CDR2 is YYREEE (reference sequence). The V and J ends lost 4 bases and 2 bases, in that order; junction bases with no gene match: 9. This CDR3 is built from 17 residues. DNA of the CDR3: TGTGCCAGCAGCGTACCCGGGACTAGCGGAGTCACAGATACGCAGTATTTT. This sequence encodes CASSVPGTSGVTDTQYF.